The 30 T cell receptor beta chains reported below all come from one sample, sequenced in a study of T cells in Graves' hyperthyroidism and ophthalmopathy. Researchers amplified the TCR beta CDR3 regions from RNA transcripts. Using the HTBI primer set, a first-round RT-PCR was run on the TCR CDR3. A single record per CDR3 protein comes from TCRdb applying MiXCR to the multiplex PCR reads. The sample contains some 350,000 distinct CDR3 sequences, less than 20% of which appear only once. Sample: blood. The receptors derive from a woman between 18 and 29 years old with Graves' hyperthyroidism that later progressed to Graves' ophthalmopathy.

At least ten counts were recorded for this clonotype. The chain combines TRBV2 with TRBJ2-1, with TRBD2 matching 13 bases. V shed 6 bases and J 7 bases; nucleotides not matched to a gene: 12. Germline V gives CDR1 SNHLY, CDR2 FYNNEI. CDR3 length: 17 residues. Here the CDR3 reads CASRDTSGRANRNEQFF. The DNA for the CDR3 is TGTGCCAGCAGGGATACTAGCGGGAGGGCCAATCGGAATGAGCAGTTCTTC. Full variable domain (remainder filled in from reference TRBV2 and TRBJ2-1): EPEVTQTPSHQVTQMGQEVILRCVPISNHLYFYWYRQILGQKVEFLVSFYNNEISEKSEIFDDQFSVERPDGSNFTLKIRSTKLEDSAMYFCASRDTSGRANRNEQFFGPGTRLTVL.

The J gene is TRBJ1-2, the V gene TRBV24-1; unclear D gene. CDR1 KGHDR and CDR2 SFDVKD come from the germline V gene. Trimming shortened V by 0 bases and J by 6 bases, and 7 bases separated the two germline ends. The CDR3 runs to 13 residues. The CDR3 DNA sequence: TGTGCCACCAGTGATTTGCCTGGGGATGGCTACACCTTC. Residues: CATSDLPGDGYTF.

For this clonotype: Germline is not matched at one junction end, which may reflect a read error. The chain employs TRBV10-3 and TRBJ2-1, with D uncertain. Germline V gene lookup returns CDR1 ENHRY and CDR2 SYGVKD. The CDR3 sequence is 13 residues long. CDR3 bases: TGTGCCATCGGTGATCCCTCGCCCAATGAGCAGTTCTTC. Its protein product is CAIGDPSPNEQFF.

This clonotype was seen repeatedly, ten times or more. The chain links TRBV7-8 to TRBJ1-2, with TRBD1 as a possible D gene (6 bases). V was clipped by 1 base and J by 4 bases, with 22 bases between them. CDR1 and CDR2 (germline): SGHVS, FQNEAQ. The CDR3 consists of 18 residues. The CDR3: CASSLEIAGGAETYGYTF. The CDR3 nucleotides read TGTGCCAGCAGCTTAGAAATCGCGGGGGGCGCGGAGACCTATGGCTACACCTTC.

The genes are TRBV2 and TRBJ2-3, with 9 bases matching TRBD2. This CDR3 contains 15 residues. Per germline, CDR1 SNHLY and CDR2 FYNNEI. V gave up 4 bases and J gave up 1 base; unmatched junction bases: 3. The CDR3 spells CASSGAGGGTDTQYF. The CDR3 coding sequence is TGTGCCAGCAGTGGGGCGGGAGGGGGCACAGATACGCAGTATTTT.

This clonotype was detected many times. The chain recombines TRBV7-2 with TRBJ1-1, with TRBD1 matching 9 bases. The CDR3 length is 15 residues. With 5 bases clipped from V and 3 bases from J, the junction kept 7 bases outside the gene matches. Germline values: CDR1 SGHTA, CDR2 FQGNSA. In nucleotides, the CDR3 is TGTGCCAGCAGCCCACAGGGGGCATCTGACACTGAAGCTTTCTTT. Residues: CASSPQGASDTEAFF.

A few counts support this clonotype. The chain's CDR3 is CASSLGGSNWEKLFF. The DNA of the CDR3 is TGCGCCAGCAGCTTGGGGGGCTCAAACTGGGAAAAACTGTTTTTT. V and J are TRBV5-1 and TRBJ1-4; tentatively, D is TRBD1 (5 bases). Germline-derived CDR1 and CDR2 are SGHRS and YFSETQ. The CDR3 is 15 amino acids. V gave up 0 bases and J gave up 8 bases, with 14 bases separating them.

This clonotype was observed a handful of times. Sequence at one end of the junction differs from germline and may be a read error. The J gene is TRBJ2-1, the V gene TRBV6-1; possibly TRBD1 or TRBD2 for D (5 bases each). The CDR3 covers 16 residues. The germline gives CDR1 MNHNS, CDR2 SASEGT. CDR3 nucleotides: TGTGCCAACAGTCCCGAGGGGAGTAGTTCCTACAATGAGCAGTTCTTC. This gives the protein CANSPEGSSSYNEQFF.

Concerning this clonotype: The missing conserved phenylalanine or tryptophan at the end of this CDR3 makes a read error likely. This chain connects TRBV19 to TRBJ2-7, with D possibly being TRBD1 (6 bases). This CDR3 region has 18 residues. V was cut by 1 base and J by 1 base, with 20 bases left in between. Germline-derived CDR1 and CDR2 are LNHDA and SQIVND (reference sequence). The chain's CDR3 is CASSIVSGRGSPSYEQYL. The DNA for the CDR3 is TGTGCCAGTAGTATAGTTTCGGGCAGGGGAAGCCCTTCCTACGAGCAGTACCTC.

This chain's CDR3 is CASSTLLEDTQYF. As DNA, the CDR3 is TGTGCCAGCAGCACGCTCCTCGAAGATACGCAGTATTTT. This sequence joins TRBV7-3 and TRBJ2-3; D gene uncertain. Germline lookup yields CDR1 SGHTA and CDR2 FQGTGA. This CDR3 has 13 amino acids. V lost 5 bases, J lost 5 bases, and 11 bases lay in between.

This clonotype was detected ten times or more. The genes are TRBV20-1 and TRBJ2-2; 14 positions agree with TRBD2. The CDR3 totals 14 residues. Germline V gene data show CDR1 as DFQATT and CDR2 as SNEGSKA (reference sequence). CDR3 sequence: CGQTSGRDTGELFF. In nucleotides, the CDR3 is TGCGGCCAGACTAGCGGGAGGGACACCGGGGAGCTGTTTTTT.

This clonotype was recorded many times. The chain carries TRBV2 and TRBJ1-2; no clear D. There are 12 residues in the CDR3. V was trimmed by 4 bases and J by 8 bases, leaving 11 bases between them. Germline V gene sequence: CDR1 SNHLY, CDR2 FYNNEI. CDR3 DNA: TGTGCCAGCAGTGTAGGGCTATACGGCTACACCTTC. Encoded protein: CASSVGLYGYTF.

Regarding this clonotype: A read error is possible here, since a much larger clone lies one base away. The CDR3 carries no conserved terminal phenylalanine or tryptophan, so it likely arises from a read error. The chain is built from TRBV6-1 and TRBJ1-2; D is uncertain. Germline-derived CDR1 and CDR2 are MNHNS and SASEGT. The ends were cut back, 1 base at V and 2 bases at J, with 5 bases in the middle. There are 13 residues in the CDR3. For the CDR3, the DNA is TGTGCCAGCAGTGAAGGGCAGAACTATGGCTACACCCTC. It encodes CASSEGQNYGYTL.

This clonotype came up a few times. The chain links TRBV27 to TRBJ2-2; D is uncertain. Trimming removed 4 bases at V and 7 bases at J, with 7 bases between. In germline, CDR1 is MNHEY, CDR2 SMNVEV (reference sequence). The CDR3 consists of 12 residues. CDR3 bases: TGTGCCAGCAGTTCCGATGGCGGGGAGCTGTTTTTT. As protein: CASSSDGGELFF.

This clonotype was picked up a small number of times. The chain couples TRBV7-9 to TRBJ2-3, with 9 bases lining up with TRBD2. The V gene end was trimmed by 5 bases and the J gene end by 8 bases; junction bases not matched to a gene: 14. CDR1 is SEHNR and CDR2 is FQNEAQ in the germline V gene (reference sequence). The CDR3 consists of 16 residues. The chain's CDR3 is CASSPIAGVAFFTQYF. As DNA, the CDR3 is TGTGCCAGCAGCCCTATAGCGGGAGTAGCCTTTTTTACGCAGTATTTT.

This clonotype was detected a few times. The chain uses TRBV27 and TRBJ2-1; TRBD2 aligns across 9 bases. V was pared by 4 bases and J by 5 bases, with 21 bases of the junction left unmatched. Looked up from germline, CDR1 is MNHEY and CDR2 is SMNVEV (reference sequence). The CDR3 is 20 amino acids. The CDR3 loop is CASSSRAGLGLSGSNNEQFF. CDR3 coding DNA: TGTGCCAGCAGTTCGAGGGCAGGGCTAGGGCTTAGCGGGAGTAACAATGAGCAGTTCTTC.

The chain links TRBV5-1 to TRBJ2-1; 7 bases align to TRBD1. Germline values: CDR1 SGHRS, CDR2 YFSETQ. The CDR3 contains 16 residues. V trimming: 0 bases; J trimming: 0 bases; junction bases outside the gene matches: 3. CDR3 nucleotide sequence: TGCGCCAGCAGCTTGGAGGGGGCCAGCTCCTACAATGAGCAGTTCTTC. Translation: CASSLEGASSYNEQFF.

In its sample, this clonotype was seen a few times. The gene calls are TRBV4-3 and TRBJ1-2, with a weak D call TRBD1 (5 bases). CDR3 size: 15 residues. The germline V gene encodes CDR1 LGHNA and CDR2 YSLEER. The V end lost 4 bases, the J end lost 3 bases, and 15 bases lay between the germline ends. For the CDR3, the DNA is TGCGCCAGCAGCCGAATAGGGGAATTGGACTATGGCTACACCTTC. Translation: CASSRIGELDYGYTF.

This clonotype was counted at least ten times. This sequence joins TRBV7-3 and TRBJ2-3; D not certain. Per the germline V gene, CDR1 is SGHTA and CDR2 is FQGTGA. V dropped 1 base and J dropped 4 bases, with 6 bases sitting between them. The CDR3 is made up of 13 amino acids. CDR3 residues: CASSLKRSDTQYF. The CDR3 coding sequence is TGTGCCAGCAGCTTAAAAAGGTCAGATACGCAGTATTTT.

A remark on this clonotype: Being one base from a much bigger clone, this may be a read error. CDR3 sequence reads: CVSSGEGVGHYEQYF. CDR3 DNA sequence: TGTGTCAGCAGCGGTGAGGGGGTAGGGCACTACGAGCAGTACTTC. The chain joins TRBV9 to TRBJ2-7; possibly TRBD1 for D (6 bases). Germline V gene sequence: CDR1 SGDLS, CDR2 YYNGEE. The CDR3 consists of 15 residues.

This clonotype was observed many times. The V and J genes are TRBV28 and TRBJ1-5; D possibly corresponds to TRBD1 (5 bases). Looked up from germline, CDR1 is MDHEN and CDR2 is SYDVKM. Trimming took off 7 bases at V and 4 bases at J, with 14 bases between the two ends. The CDR3 covers 14 residues. The CDR3 protein is CASILEGRNQPQHF. CDR3 coding DNA: TGTGCCAGCATCCTGGAGGGACGAAATCAGCCCCAGCATTTT.

The table lists this clonotype with many counts. This chain joins TRBV12-3 or TRBV12-4 and TRBJ2-5; D might be TRBD2 (6 bases). V was trimmed by 4 bases and J by 2 bases, leaving 11 bases between them. The CDR3 contains 14 residues. CDR3: CASSSLADQETQYF. The CDR3 region has the DNA TGTGCCAGCAGTTCTTTAGCGGATCAAGAGACCCAGTACTTC.

The chain joins TRBV20-1 to TRBJ2-5; 10 bases match TRBD2. Germline V gives CDR1 DFQATT, CDR2 SNEGSKA (reference sequence). The CDR3 loop spans 14 amino acids. V gave up 3 bases and J gave up 4 bases; unmatched junction bases: 5. The CDR3 sequence: CSASWLAGAETQYF. In DNA, the CDR3 is TGCAGTGCTAGCTGGCTAGCGGGAGCAGAGACCCAGTACTTC.

This clonotype has a count of ten or more. V and J are TRBV20-1 and TRBJ2-1, with D possibly being TRBD1 or TRBD2 (5 bases each). The CDR3 totals 14 residues. Germline CDR1 and CDR2: DFQATT and SNEGSKA (reference sequence). The CDR3 spells CSSFRDPAHNEQFF. DNA of the CDR3: TGCAGCAGCTTCCGGGACCCAGCCCACAATGAGCAGTTCTTC.

This clonotype was found many times. V gene TRBV30 combines with J gene TRBJ1-5; D might be TRBD1 (6 bases). The V end was cut by 2 bases, the J end by 4 bases, with 9 bases between. Germline loops: CDR1 GTSNPN, CDR2 SVGIG (reference sequence). This CDR3 has 13 residues. The CDR3 sequence is CAWSQDRNQPQHF. The CDR3 nucleotides are TGTGCCTGGAGTCAGGACAGAAATCAGCCCCAGCATTTT.

The chain couples TRBV12-3 or TRBV12-4 to TRBJ2-1; 9 positions match TRBD1. The CDR3 sequence is 15 residues long. With 5 bases clipped from V and 2 bases from J, the junction kept 4 bases outside the gene matches. The CDR3 spells CASSGRDRAYNEQFF. As DNA, the CDR3 is TGTGCCAGCAGTGGCCGGGACAGGGCCTACAATGAGCAGTTCTTC.

This clonotype was recorded at least ten times. The genes are TRBV30 and TRBJ2-5; D not resolved. CDR3 size: 12 residues. The V gene's germline CDR1 is GTSNPN and CDR2 SVGIG (reference sequence). Trimming took off 8 bases at V and 4 bases at J, with 14 bases between the two ends. In DNA, the CDR3 is TGTGCCAGCCTAGTGGTGGGAGAGACCCAGTACTTC. This codes for CASLVVGETQYF. The full variable domain, its missing parts supplied by reference TRBV30 and TRBJ2-5, is SQTIHQWPATLVQPVGSPLSLECTVEGTSNPNLYWYRQAAGRGLQLLFYSVGIGQISSEVPQNLSASRPQDRQFILSSKKLLLSDSGFYLCASLVVGETQYFGPGTRLLVL.

Concerning this clonotype: This may be a read error, as it is one base from a much larger clone. V gene TRBV6-1 combines with J gene TRBJ1-6; a weak D match, TRBD1 (5 bases). Looked up from germline, CDR1 is MNHNS and CDR2 is SASEGT. Trimming took 6 bases from V and 9 from J, leaving 18 bases between them. The CDR3 contains 15 residues. The CDR3 spells CASSRGDRPGSPLHF. In nucleotides, the CDR3 is TGTGCCAGCAGCCGGGGAGACAGACCCGGTTCACCCCTCCACTTT.

This clonotype was found many times. CDR3 in DNA: TGTGCCAGCAGTTTAGCAGGGGCGTCGGGAGAGACCCAGTACTTC. It encodes CASSLAGASGETQYF. The rearrangement uses TRBV27 and TRBJ2-5; D perhaps matches TRBD1 (6 bases). The germline V gene has CDR1 MNHEY and CDR2 SMNVEV (reference sequence). V was shortened by 2 bases and J by 4 bases, with 14 bases between the two germline ends. The CDR3 loop spans 15 amino acids.

This clonotype was detected ten times or more. The chain is built from TRBV28 and TRBJ2-7; D is undetermined. Germline V gene data show CDR1 as MDHEN and CDR2 as SYDVKM. The CDR3 has 12 residues. V was shortened by 2 bases and J by 3 bases, with 5 bases between the two germline ends. For the CDR3, the DNA is TGTGCCAGCAGTTTAGACGGCTACGAGCAGTACTTC. Its protein product is CASSLDGYEQYF.